Listed below are T cell receptor beta chains from one sample, sequenced in a study of PD-1 blockade in classical Hodgkin lymphoma. Profiled with immunoSEQ multiplex PCR; TCRdb holds only in-frame clones, not every one. The table shows fewer than 90,000 clones, with around nine tenths occurring only once. The material sequenced was peripheral blood mononuclear cells (PBMCs), taken at baseline. These receptors came from a human donor with classical Hodgkin lymphoma. CDR3s include the opening cysteine and the closing phenylalanine or tryptophan.

>TRBV6-1|15|TRBJ2-1
CASSSGGAWPNEQFF
>TRBV2|15|TRBJ1-2
CASSGGHGPGDGYTF
>TRBV28|15|TRBJ1-5
CASSLGQGAVQPQHF
>TRBV9|14|TRBJ2-1
CASSARDRGNEQFF
>TRBV2|14|TRBJ2-1
CAIGDYLVNNEQFF
>TRBV7-6|16|TRBJ2-2
CASSALAGRNTGELFF
>TRBV10-2|15|TRBJ1-4
CASSDPQGRNEKLFF
>TRBV28|15|TRBJ2-7
CASSRGRGPSYEQYF
>TRBV15|15|TRBJ1-2
CATSSGGVRNYGYTF
>TRBV13|12|TRBJ1-1
CASSFRTSEAFF
>TRBV10-2|13|TRBJ1-4
CASRDATNEKLFF
>TRBV11-2|16|TRBJ2-7
CASSLDMEGDRVEQYF
>TRBV7-9|14|TRBJ1-1
CASSAGQGYTEAFF
>TRBV6-5|15|TRBJ2-7
CASSYPGTNSHEQYF
>TRBV10-1|15|TRBJ2-7
CASSEGQGSAYEQYF
>TRBV7-2|15|TRBJ2-3
CASSSISGSTDTQYF
>TRBV28|13|TRBJ2-7
CASSLQSSYEQYF
>TRBV5-1|13|TRBJ2-7
CASSGHATYEQYF
>TRBV5-1|16|TRBJ2-5
CASSAGGTWGEETQYF
>TRBV29-1|14|TRBJ2-1
CSVRPSSSYNEQFF
>TRBV11-2|14|TRBJ2-5
CASSRQGASETQYF
>TRBV14|16|TRBJ2-5
CASSQGGETSEETQYF
>TRBV5-4|18|TRBJ2-1
CASSLDPSWTPSYNEQFF
>TRBV30|12|TRBJ1-2
CAWSGQGDGYTF
>TRBV5-1|17|TRBJ2-5
CASSLVPDRGWEETQYF
>TRBV7-9|18|TRBJ2-5
CASSPLTSGRGYQETQYF
>TRBV29-1|13|TRBJ2-5
CSVVDTSQGTQYF
>TRBV7-9|16|TRBJ1-1
CASSSPPGRTNTEAFF
>TRBV10-1|15|TRBJ2-1
CASSGRTGDVNEQFF
>TRBV5-8|12|TRBJ2-1
CASSDVLAEQFF
>TRBV7-9|15|TRBJ2-7
CASSPHRVPPHEQYF
>TRBV4-2|16|TRBJ1-5
CASSRDRVGDNQPQHF
>TRBV19|14|TRBJ1-5
CASKGDRGPQPQHF
>TRBV27|13|TRBJ2-7
CAGTSGNSYEQYF
>TRBV4-1|13|TRBJ2-7
CASSLSSGNEQYF
>TRBV13|14|TRBJ2-7
CASSPYRDSYEQYF
>TRBV27|13|TRBJ1-5
CASSLARDQPQHF
>TRBV18|13|TRBJ2-1
CASSPASGSEQFF
>TRBV28|16|TRBJ2-7
CASSGKKIASAYEQYF
>TRBV19|15|TRBJ2-1
CASSPSASSYNEQFF
>TRBV19|16|TRBJ2-3
CASSHTLAGGTDTQYF
>TRBV27|14|TRBJ1-1
CASSFSGGNTEAFF
>TRBV9|15|TRBJ2-7
CASSVESGRPYEQYF
>TRBV7-2|15|TRBJ1-2
CASSIGPGGVGGYTF
>TRBV19|15|TRBJ1-4
CASKLFGDHNEKLFF
>TRBV6-5|15|TRBJ2-2
CASSFGTGSSGELFF
>TRBV28|13|TRBJ2-3
CASEEGGTDTQYF
>TRBV6-6|15|TRBJ2-3
CASSDRDRGTDTQYF
>TRBV6-1|16|TRBJ2-1
CASSESDSTTYNEQFF
>TRBV6-5|15|TRBJ1-1
CASSNRDRGLNEAFF
>TRBV11-2|16|TRBJ2-6
CASRQPGGAGANVLTF
>TRBV5-1|14|TRBJ1-2
CASSRTGVANGYTF
>TRBV6-5|15|TRBJ2-7
CASMEREGQGYEQYF